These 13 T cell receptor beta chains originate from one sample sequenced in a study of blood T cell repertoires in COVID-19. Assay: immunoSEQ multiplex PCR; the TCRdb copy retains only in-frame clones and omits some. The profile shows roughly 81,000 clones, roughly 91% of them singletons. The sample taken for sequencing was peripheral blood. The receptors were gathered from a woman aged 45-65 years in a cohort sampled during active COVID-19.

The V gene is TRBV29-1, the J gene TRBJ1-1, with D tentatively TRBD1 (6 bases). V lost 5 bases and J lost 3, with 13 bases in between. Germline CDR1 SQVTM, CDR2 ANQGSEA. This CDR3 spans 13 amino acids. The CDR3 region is CSVTGISDTEAFF. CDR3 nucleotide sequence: TGCAGCGTTACAGGGATTTCGGACACTGAAGCTTTCTTT.

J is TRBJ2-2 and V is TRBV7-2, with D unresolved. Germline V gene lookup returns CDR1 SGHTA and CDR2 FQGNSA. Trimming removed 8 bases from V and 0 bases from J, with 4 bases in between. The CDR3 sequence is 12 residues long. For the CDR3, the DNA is TGTGCCAGCGGGCCGAACACCGGGGAGCTGTTTTTT. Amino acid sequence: CASGPNTGELFF.

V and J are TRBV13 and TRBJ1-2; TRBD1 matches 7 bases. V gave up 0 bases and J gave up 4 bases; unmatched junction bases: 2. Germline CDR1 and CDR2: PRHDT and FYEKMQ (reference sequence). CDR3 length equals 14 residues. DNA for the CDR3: TGTGCCAGCAGCTTAGGCGGGACAGCCTATGGCTACACCTTC. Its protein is CASSLGGTAYGYTF.

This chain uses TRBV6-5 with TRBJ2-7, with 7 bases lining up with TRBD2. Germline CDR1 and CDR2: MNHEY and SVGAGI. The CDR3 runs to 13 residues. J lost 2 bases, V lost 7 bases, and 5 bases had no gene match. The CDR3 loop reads CASNAGETYEQYF. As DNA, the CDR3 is TGTGCCAGCAATGCGGGAGAGACCTACGAGCAGTACTTC.

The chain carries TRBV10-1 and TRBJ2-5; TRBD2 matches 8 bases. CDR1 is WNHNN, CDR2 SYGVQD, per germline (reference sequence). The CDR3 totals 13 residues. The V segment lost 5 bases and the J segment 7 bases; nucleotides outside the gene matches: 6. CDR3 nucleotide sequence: TGCGCCAGCAGTCTGGACACTAGCGGGACCCAGTACTTC. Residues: CASSLDTSGTQYF.

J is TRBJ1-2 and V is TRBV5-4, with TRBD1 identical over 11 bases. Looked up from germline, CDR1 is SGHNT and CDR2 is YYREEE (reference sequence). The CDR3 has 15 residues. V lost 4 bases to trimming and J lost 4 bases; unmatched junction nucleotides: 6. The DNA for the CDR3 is TGTGCCAGCAGCCCTAGGACAGGGGGCATCTATGGCTACACCTTC. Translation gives CASSPRTGGIYGYTF. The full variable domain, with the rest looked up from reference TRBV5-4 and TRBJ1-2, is ETGVTQSPTHLIKTRGQQVTLRCSSQSGHNTVSWYQQALGQGPQFIFQYYREEENGRGNFPPRFSGLQFPNYSSELNVNALELDDSALYLCASSPRTGGIYGYTFGSGTRLTVV.

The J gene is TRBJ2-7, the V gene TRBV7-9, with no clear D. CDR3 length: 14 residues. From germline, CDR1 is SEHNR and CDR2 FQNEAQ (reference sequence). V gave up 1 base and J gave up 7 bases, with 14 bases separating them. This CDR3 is CASSLDGSSREQYF. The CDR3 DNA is TGTGCCAGCAGCTTAGACGGGTCTTCTAGGGAGCAGTACTTC.

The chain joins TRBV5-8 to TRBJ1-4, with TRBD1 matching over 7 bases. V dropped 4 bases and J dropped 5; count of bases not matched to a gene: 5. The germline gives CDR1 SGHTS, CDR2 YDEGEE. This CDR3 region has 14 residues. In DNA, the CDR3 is TGTGCCAGCAGCAGGGGACAGAGCAATGAAAAACTGTTTTTT. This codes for CASSRGQSNEKLFF.

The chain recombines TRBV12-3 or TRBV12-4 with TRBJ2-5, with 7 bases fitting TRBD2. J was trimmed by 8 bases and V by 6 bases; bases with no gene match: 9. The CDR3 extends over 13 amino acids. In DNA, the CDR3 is TGTGCCAGCAGCCTGGGGGGGGGTGGTACCCAGTACTTC. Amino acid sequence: CASSLGGGGTQYF.

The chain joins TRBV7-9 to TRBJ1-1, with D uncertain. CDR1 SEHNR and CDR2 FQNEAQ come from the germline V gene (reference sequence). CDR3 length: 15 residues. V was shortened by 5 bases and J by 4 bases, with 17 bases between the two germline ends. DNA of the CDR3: TGTGCCAGCAGCCCAGCAGAGGGTGCGGGCACTGAAGCTTTCTTT. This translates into CASSPAEGAGTEAFF. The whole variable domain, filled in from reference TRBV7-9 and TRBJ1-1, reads DTGVSQNPRHKITKRGQNVTFRCDPISEHNRLYWYRQTLGQGPEFLTYFQNEAQLEKSRLLSDRFSAERPKGSFSTLEIQRTEQGDSAMYLCASSPAEGAGTEAFFGQGTRLTVV.

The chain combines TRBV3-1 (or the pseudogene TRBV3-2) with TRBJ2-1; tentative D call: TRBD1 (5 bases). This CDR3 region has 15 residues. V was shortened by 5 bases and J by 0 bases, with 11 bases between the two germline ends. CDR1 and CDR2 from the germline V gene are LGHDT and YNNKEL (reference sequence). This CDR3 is CASSADSLSYNEQFF. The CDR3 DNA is TGTGCCAGCAGCGCCGACAGTCTCTCCTACAATGAGCAGTTCTTC.

The CDR3 reads CASSYEASGYNEQFF. The DNA of the CDR3 is TGTGCCAGCAGTTACGAGGCTAGCGGATACAATGAGCAGTTCTTC. The genes are TRBV6-2 or TRBV6-3 and TRBJ2-1, with TRBD2 identical over 7 bases. The germline gives CDR1 MNHEY, CDR2 SVGEGT. V shed 2 bases, J shed 4 bases, and the junction held 5 bases outside the gene matches. The CDR3 has 15 residues.

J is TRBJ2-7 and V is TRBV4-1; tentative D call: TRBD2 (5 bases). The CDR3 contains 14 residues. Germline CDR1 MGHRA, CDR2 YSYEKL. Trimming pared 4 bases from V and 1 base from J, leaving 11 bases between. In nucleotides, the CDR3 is TGCGCCAGCAGCCTCGAACCGGGATCCTACGAGCAGTACTTC. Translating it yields CASSLEPGSYEQYF.